This T cell receptor beta chain is drawn from a study of T cell responses to AZD1222 COVID-19 vaccine. Study-level background: Whether given at about 4 or about 12 weeks, second doses were pooled.

Trimming took off 0 bases at V and 3 bases at J, with 6 bases between the two ends. CDR1 SGHVS and CDR2 FQNEAQ come from the germline V gene. The CDR3 contains 14 residues. Here immunoSEQ multiplex PCR was the method, and the copy in TCRdb shows in-frame clones only, minus some. The sample carries 89,000 or so clones, around 85% recorded once. This chain connects TRBV7-8 to TRBJ1-3; D remains unclear. Sequenced here: peripheral blood, sampled on day 0 of AZD1222 vaccination. The sequence came from an adult in good health. CDR3 bases: TGTGCCAGCAGCTTAGCGGGCGATGGAAACACCATATATTTT. Translated, it gives CASSLAGDGNTIYF.